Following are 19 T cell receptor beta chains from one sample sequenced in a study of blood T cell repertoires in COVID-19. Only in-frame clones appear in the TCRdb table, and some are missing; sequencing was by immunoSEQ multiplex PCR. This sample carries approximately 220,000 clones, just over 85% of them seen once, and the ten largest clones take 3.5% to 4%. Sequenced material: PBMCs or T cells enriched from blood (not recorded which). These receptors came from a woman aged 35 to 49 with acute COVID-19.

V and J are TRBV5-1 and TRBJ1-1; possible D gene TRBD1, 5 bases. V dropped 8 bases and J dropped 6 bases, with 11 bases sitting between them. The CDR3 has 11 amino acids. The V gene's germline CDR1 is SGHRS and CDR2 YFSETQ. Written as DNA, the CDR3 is TGCGCCAGTAAGGGGAATGCTGAAGCTTTCTTT. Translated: CASKGNAEAFF.

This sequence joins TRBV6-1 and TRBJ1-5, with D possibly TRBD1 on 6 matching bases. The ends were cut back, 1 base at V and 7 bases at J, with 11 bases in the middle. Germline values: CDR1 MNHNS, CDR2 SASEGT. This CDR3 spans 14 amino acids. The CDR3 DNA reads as TGTGCCAGCAGTGAAGAGACAGGCCGCCAGCCCCAGCATTTT. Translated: CASSEETGRQPQHF.

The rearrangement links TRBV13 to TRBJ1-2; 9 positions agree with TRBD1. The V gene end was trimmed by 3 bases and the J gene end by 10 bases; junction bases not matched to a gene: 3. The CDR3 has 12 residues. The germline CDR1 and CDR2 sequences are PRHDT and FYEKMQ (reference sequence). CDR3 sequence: CASSFDRGVYTF. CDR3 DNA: TGTGCCAGCAGCTTTGACAGGGGGGTCTACACCTTC.

CDR3 DNA: TGTGCCAGCAGTTTGATTAGCGGGAGGGCCTCTGGCGGGGAGCTGTTTTTT. As protein: CASSLISGRASGGELFF. The V and J genes are TRBV28 and TRBJ2-2; TRBD2 agrees at 11 bases. The CDR3 consists of 17 residues. Losses at the gene ends were 3 bases for V and 7 bases for J; bases not matched to a gene: 10. CDR1 and CDR2 (germline): MDHEN, SYDVKM. The full variable domain, rest sourced from reference TRBV28 and TRBJ2-2, is DVKVTQSSRYLVKRTGEKVFLECVQDMDHENMFWYRQDPGLGLRLIYFSYDVKMKEKGDIPEGYSVSREKKERFSLILESASTNQTSMYLCASSLISGRASGGELFFGEGSRLTVL.

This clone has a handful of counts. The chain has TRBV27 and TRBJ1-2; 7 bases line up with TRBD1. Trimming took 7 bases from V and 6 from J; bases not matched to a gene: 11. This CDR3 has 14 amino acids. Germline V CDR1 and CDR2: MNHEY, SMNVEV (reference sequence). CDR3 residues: CASTNPGTVDGYTF. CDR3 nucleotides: TGTGCCAGCACTAATCCCGGGACAGTAGATGGCTACACCTTC.

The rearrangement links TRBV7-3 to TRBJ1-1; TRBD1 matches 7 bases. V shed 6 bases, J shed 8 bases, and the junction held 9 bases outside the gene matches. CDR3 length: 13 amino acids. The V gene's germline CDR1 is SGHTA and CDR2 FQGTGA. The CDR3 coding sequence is TGTGCCAGCAGTTTGGACACGGACAGGGAAGCTTTCTTT. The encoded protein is CASSLDTDREAFF.

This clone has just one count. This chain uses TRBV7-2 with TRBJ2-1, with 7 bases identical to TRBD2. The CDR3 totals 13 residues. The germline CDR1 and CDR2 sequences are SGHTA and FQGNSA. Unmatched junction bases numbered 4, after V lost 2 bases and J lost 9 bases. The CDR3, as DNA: TGTGCCAGCAGCTTATTGCGGGAGTCTGAGCAGTTCTTC. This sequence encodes CASSLLRESEQFF.

In DNA form, the CDR3 reads TGTGCCAGCAACCCACGGGCGGGAGGGGAAGATACGCAGTATTTT. As protein: CASNPRAGGEDTQYF. V and J are TRBV11-3 and TRBJ2-3; 9 bases align to TRBD2. Germline trimming cut 7 bases from V and 5 bases from J; bases unmatched to any gene: 10. In germline, CDR1 is SGHNT, CDR2 YENEEA. The CDR3 runs 15 residues.

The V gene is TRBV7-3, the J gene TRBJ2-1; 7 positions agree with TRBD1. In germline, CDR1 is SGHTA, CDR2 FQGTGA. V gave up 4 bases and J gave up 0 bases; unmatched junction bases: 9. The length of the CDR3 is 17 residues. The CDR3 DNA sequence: TGTGCCAGCAGCTCACGACAGGGCGCTGCCTCCTACAATGAGCAGTTCTTC. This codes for CASSSRQGAASYNEQFF.

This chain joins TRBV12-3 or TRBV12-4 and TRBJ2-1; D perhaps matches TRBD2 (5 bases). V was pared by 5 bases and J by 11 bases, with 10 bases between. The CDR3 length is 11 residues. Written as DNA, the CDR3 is TGTGCCAGCAGTAAAAGCGGAAAGCAGTTCTTC. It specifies CASSKSGKQFF.

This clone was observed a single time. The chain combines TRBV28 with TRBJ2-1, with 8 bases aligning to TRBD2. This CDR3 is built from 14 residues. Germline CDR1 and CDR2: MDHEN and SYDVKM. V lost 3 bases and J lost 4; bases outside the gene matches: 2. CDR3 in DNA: TGTGCCAGCAGTTTTCTAGCGGGTTACAATGAGCAGTTCTTC. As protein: CASSFLAGYNEQFF.

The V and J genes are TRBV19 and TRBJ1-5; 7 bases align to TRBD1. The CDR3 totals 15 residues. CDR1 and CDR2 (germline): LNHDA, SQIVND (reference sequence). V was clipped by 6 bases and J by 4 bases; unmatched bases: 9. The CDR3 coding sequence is TGTGCCAGTAGCCTACGGGACAGCGGGAATCAGCCCCAGCATTTT. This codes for CASSLRDSGNQPQHF. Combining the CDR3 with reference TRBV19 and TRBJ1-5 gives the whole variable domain DGGITQSPKYLFRKEGQNVTLSCEQNLNHDAMYWYRQDPGQGLRLIYYSQIVNDFQKGDIAEGYSVSREKKESFPLTVTSAQKNPTAFYLCASSLRDSGNQPQHFGDGTRLSIL.

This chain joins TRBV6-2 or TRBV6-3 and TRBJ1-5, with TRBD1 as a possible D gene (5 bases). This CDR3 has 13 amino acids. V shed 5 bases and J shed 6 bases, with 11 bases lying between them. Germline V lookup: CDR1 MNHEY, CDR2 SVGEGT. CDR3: CASSTSGLQPQHF. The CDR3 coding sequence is TGTGCCAGCAGTACCTCAGGGCTTCAGCCCCAGCATTTT.

The DNA of the CDR3 is TGTGCCTGGGGCCTGGGCCTCCACTCTGGAAACACCATATATTTT. Protein: CAWGLGLHSGNTIYF. This sequence joins TRBV30 and TRBJ1-3, with unresolved D. Germline-derived CDR1 and CDR2 are GTSNPN and SVGIG (reference sequence). Between the trimmed V and J ends, which lost 5 bases and 0 bases, there was a span of 14 bases. The CDR3 spans 15 residues.

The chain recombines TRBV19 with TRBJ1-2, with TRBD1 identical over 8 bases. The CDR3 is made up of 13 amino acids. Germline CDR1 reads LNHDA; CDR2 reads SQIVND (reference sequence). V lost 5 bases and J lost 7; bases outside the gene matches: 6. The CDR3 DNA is TGTGCCAGTAGTCCCCAGGGGGCTCTTGGCTACACCTTC. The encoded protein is CASSPQGALGYTF. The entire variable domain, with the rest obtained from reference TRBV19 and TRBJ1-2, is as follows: DGGITQSPKYLFRKEGQNVTLSCEQNLNHDAMYWYRQDPGQGLRLIYYSQIVNDFQKGDIAEGYSVSREKKESFPLTVTSAQKNPTAFYLCASSPQGALGYTFGSGTRLTVV.

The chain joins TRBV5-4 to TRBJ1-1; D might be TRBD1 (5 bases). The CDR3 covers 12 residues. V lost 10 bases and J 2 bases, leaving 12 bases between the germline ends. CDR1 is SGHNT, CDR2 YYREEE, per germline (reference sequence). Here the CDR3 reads CAWQGPNTEAFF. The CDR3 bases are TGTGCCTGGCAGGGTCCAAACACTGAAGCTTTCTTT.

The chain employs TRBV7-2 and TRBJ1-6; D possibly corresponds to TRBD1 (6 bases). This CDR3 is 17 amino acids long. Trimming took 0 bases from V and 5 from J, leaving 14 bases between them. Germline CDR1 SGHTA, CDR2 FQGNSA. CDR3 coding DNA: TGTGCCAGCAGCTTAGCGGGGACACTCTTGGATAATTCACCCCTCCACTTT. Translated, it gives CASSLAGTLLDNSPLHF.

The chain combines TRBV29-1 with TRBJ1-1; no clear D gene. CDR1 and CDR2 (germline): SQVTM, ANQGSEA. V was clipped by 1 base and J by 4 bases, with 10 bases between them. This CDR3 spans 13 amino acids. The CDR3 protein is CSVEGQEGTEAFF. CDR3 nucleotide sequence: TGCAGCGTTGAAGGGCAGGAGGGCACTGAAGCTTTCTTT.

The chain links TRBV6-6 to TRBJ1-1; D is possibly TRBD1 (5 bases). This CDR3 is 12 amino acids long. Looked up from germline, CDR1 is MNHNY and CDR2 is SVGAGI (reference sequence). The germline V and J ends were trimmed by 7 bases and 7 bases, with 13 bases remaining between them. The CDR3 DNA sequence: TGTGCCAGCAAGGGGCCTACAGATGAAGCTTTCTTT. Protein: CASKGPTDEAFF.